A single sample gave rise to the 31 T cell receptor beta chains below, sequenced in a study of T-cell reconstitution after alpha-beta-depleted transplantation in children. Preparing the TCRbeta library involved the use of unique molecular identifiers. MiXCR, applied by TCRdb to the PCR reads, yields one record per CDR3 protein. The sample gives around 210,000 distinct CDR3 sequences, about 7% of which show up once; 5.5% is in the top ten. This specimen consisted of PBMCs, obtained before TCRalphabeta/CD19-depleted stem cell transplant. The source of these receptors is a boy between 2 and 10 years old with acute lymphoblastic leukemia, due to receive a stem cell transplant.

This clonotype was detected many times. This chain connects TRBV4-1 to TRBJ2-1, with TRBD2 identical over 10 bases. Losses at the gene ends were 6 bases for V and 2 bases for J; bases not matched to a gene: 4. The CDR3 extends over 15 amino acids. Germline V gene lookup returns CDR1 MGHRA and CDR2 YSYEKL. For the CDR3, the DNA is TGCGCCAGCAGTCCCACTAGCGGGGCCTACAATGAGCAGTTCTTC. Translating it yields CASSPTSGAYNEQFF.

This clonotype was found many times. The junction and the germline gene differ at one end; a read error may be behind it. This sequence joins TRBV4-3 and TRBJ2-7; TRBD1 is a possible D gene (5 bases). Germline CDR1 and CDR2: LGHNA and YSLEER. There are 13 residues in the CDR3. The CDR3 loop is CASSQDRGYEQYF. The CDR3 DNA is TGTGCCAGCAGTCAAGACAGAGGTTACGAGCAGTACTTC.

This clonotype appeared many times. The rearrangement uses TRBV5-1 and TRBJ1-4, with 9 bases aligning to TRBD1. CDR1 and CDR2 (germline): SGHRS, YFSETQ. V lost 4 bases to trimming and J lost 5 bases; unmatched junction nucleotides: 3. The CDR3 spans 14 residues. The CDR3 DNA reads TGCGCCAGCAGCCCCGGGACAGGGAATGAAAAACTGTTTTTT. Its translation: CASSPGTGNEKLFF.

The genes are TRBV20-1 and TRBJ1-6, with 10 positions matching TRBD1. The V and J ends lost 3 bases and 8 bases, in that order; junction bases with no gene match: 10. Per germline, CDR1 DFQATT and CDR2 SNEGSKA (reference sequence). The CDR3 contains 16 residues. The chain's CDR3 is CSASPTRDRGHSPLHF. CDR3 DNA: TGCAGTGCTAGCCCCACCCGGGACAGGGGTCATTCACCCCTCCACTTT.

This clonotype was picked up many times. V usage is TRBV27 and J usage is TRBJ2-7; perhaps D is TRBD1 or TRBD2 (5 bases each). Germline loops: CDR1 MNHEY, CDR2 SMNVEV (reference sequence). The CDR3 loop spans 12 amino acids. The ends were cut back, 5 bases at V and 5 bases at J, with 10 bases in the middle. CDR3 in amino acids: CASSIMGDEQYF. The CDR3 DNA reads as TGTGCCAGCAGTATTATGGGGGACGAGCAGTACTTC.

This clonotype was seen repeatedly, ten times or more. J is TRBJ2-2 and V is TRBV7-8; D not resolved. V lost 5 bases to trimming and J lost 6 bases, with 13 bases between them. Germline CDR1 reads SGHVS; CDR2 reads FQNEAQ. The CDR3 is 14 amino acids. The CDR3 region is CASSPQERAGELFF. In DNA form, the CDR3 reads TGTGCCAGCAGCCCCCAGGAAAGGGCCGGGGAGCTGTTTTTT.

This clonotype has at least ten counts. This chain joins TRBV5-1 and TRBJ2-1; 7 nucleotides align to TRBD1. V gave up 4 bases and J gave up 7 bases; unmatched junction bases: 8. This CDR3 region has 14 residues. The V gene's germline CDR1 is SGHRS and CDR2 YFSETQ. Here the CDR3 DNA reads TGCGCCAGCAGCGTACTCGGGACAGAAAATGAGCAGTTCTTC. This encodes CASSVLGTENEQFF.

This clonotype was found many times. This rearrangement joins TRBV20-1 to TRBJ2-1; D might be TRBD1 (5 bases). The CDR3 totals 12 residues. In germline, CDR1 is DFQATT, CDR2 SNEGSKA (reference sequence). Trimming took 2 bases from V and 10 from J, leaving 12 bases between them. The CDR3 DNA is TGCAGTGCTAGAAATTTTAGGGGCGAGCAGTTCTTC. Protein: CSARNFRGEQFF.

This sequence joins TRBV3-1 and TRBJ2-3; 7 nucleotides line up with TRBD2. The CDR3 covers 15 residues. CDR1 LGHDT and CDR2 YNNKEL come from the germline V gene (reference sequence). V lost 1 base, J lost 5 bases, and 6 bases stayed unmatched. The CDR3 loop is CASSQGGGGRDTQYF. In nucleotides, the CDR3 is TGTGCCAGCAGCCAAGGGGGGGGAGGGAGAGATACGCAGTATTTT.

CDR3 DNA sequence: TGTGCCACCAGTGATTTGCAGGGCGCGAACACCGGGGAGCTGTTTTTT. Amino acids: CATSDLQGANTGELFF. The chain couples TRBV24-1 to TRBJ2-2; TRBD1 might be the D (5 bases). CDR1 and CDR2 from the germline V gene are KGHDR and SFDVKD. Trimming removed 0 bases at V and 0 bases at J, with 7 bases between. There are 16 residues in the CDR3.

The chain recombines TRBV28 with TRBJ2-5, with unresolved D. Germline CDR1 is MDHEN and CDR2 is SYDVKM. With 5 bases removed from V and 2 bases from J, the gap between germline ends came to 15 bases. The CDR3 sequence is 15 residues long. CDR3 DNA sequence: TGTGCCAGCAGTCCCCTTTTAGGGTCACAAGAGACCCAGTACTTC. Translation gives CASSPLLGSQETQYF.

This clonotype was counted ten times or more. This rearrangement joins TRBV28 to TRBJ1-5; D gene ambiguous. The germline gives CDR1 MDHEN, CDR2 SYDVKM. The CDR3 runs 11 residues. V was trimmed by 10 bases and J by 4 bases, leaving 8 bases between them. The CDR3 coding sequence is TGTGCCACTTCCCTAAATCAGCCCCAGCATTTT. It encodes CATSLNQPQHF.

In its sample, this clonotype was seen a few times. The chain uses TRBV11-1 and TRBJ2-7; TRBD1 matches 9 bases. The CDR3 sequence is 18 residues long. The germline V gene has CDR1 SGHAT and CDR2 FQDESV (reference sequence). V dropped 3 bases and J dropped 2; count of bases not matched to a gene: 14. The CDR3 coding sequence is TGTGCCAGCAGCTTTCCGGGACAGGGTTCGAGGCCAACCTACGAGCAGTACTTC. It is translated as CASSFPGQGSRPTYEQYF.

This clonotype was counted ten times or more. The chain carries TRBV15 and TRBJ1-6; 10 bases fit TRBD1. V was clipped by 3 bases and J by 10 bases; unmatched bases: 3. Germline values: CDR1 LNHNV, CDR2 YYDKDF (reference sequence). The CDR3 totals 14 residues. CDR3 region: CATSSDRGLSPLHF. As DNA, the CDR3 is TGTGCCACCAGCAGTGACAGGGGGCTATCACCCCTCCACTTT.

Ten or more counts support this clonotype. This rearrangement joins TRBV29-1 to TRBJ2-5, with TRBD2 as a possible D gene (6 bases). This CDR3 comprises 13 residues. CDR1 SQVTM and CDR2 ANQGSEA come from the germline V gene. V lost 4 bases and J lost 2, with 11 bases in between. The CDR3 nucleotides are TGCAGCGTTGGCGGGGTACTTCAAGAGACCCAGTACTTC. Translating gives CSVGGVLQETQYF.

This clonotype came up many times. V gene TRBV5-1 combines with J gene TRBJ2-1; D is uncertain. From germline, CDR1 is SGHRS and CDR2 YFSETQ. The V end was cut by 4 bases, the J end by 0 bases, with 11 bases between. The CDR3 covers 15 residues. The CDR3 DNA is TGCGCCAGCAGCCCACGACCAAACTCCTACAATGAGCAGTTCTTC. Protein: CASSPRPNSYNEQFF.

This clonotype was seen ten or more times. The chain recombines TRBV5-6 with TRBJ2-7, with D unclear. This CDR3 spans 13 amino acids. CDR1 and CDR2 from the germline V gene are SGHDT and YYEEEE. Trimming shortened V by 0 bases and J by 7 bases, and 11 bases separated the two germline ends. The CDR3 DNA reads as TGTGCCAGCAGCTTGGTGGACGTTGGGGAGCAGTACTTC. Translation: CASSLVDVGEQYF.

This clonotype was found many times. The chain has TRBV29-1 and TRBJ1-5; D is undetermined. Trimming pared 4 bases from V and 0 bases from J, leaving 10 bases between. Germline V gene sequence: CDR1 SQVTM, CDR2 ANQGSEA. The CDR3 is made up of 14 amino acids. This CDR3 is CSVVTTDSNQPQHF. Written as DNA, the CDR3 is TGCAGCGTTGTTACTACAGATAGCAATCAGCCCCAGCATTTT.

The rearrangement joins TRBV11-2 to TRBJ2-5; D gene uncertain. There are 14 residues in the CDR3. Germline V lookup: CDR1 SGHAT, CDR2 FQNNGV. V shed 1 base and J shed 0 bases, with 6 bases lying between them. CDR3 residues: CASSLGSHQETQYF. DNA of the CDR3: TGTGCCAGCAGCTTAGGCAGCCACCAAGAGACCCAGTACTTC.

The chain recombines TRBV6-6 with TRBJ2-7; D is undetermined. The V gene lost 2 bases and the J gene lost 7 bases, with 12 bases spanning the gap. Germline V lookup: CDR1 MNHNY, CDR2 SVGAGI (reference sequence). The CDR3 has 13 residues. Here the CDR3 reads CASSYGSGVEQYF. The CDR3 DNA follows: TGTGCCAGCAGTTACGGTTCTGGTGTTGAGCAGTACTTC.

This clonotype was counted at least ten times. The chain combines TRBV12-3 or TRBV12-4 with TRBJ1-3; D is ambiguous. The CDR3 extends over 15 amino acids. Trimming removed 1 base from V and 0 bases from J, with 7 bases in between. The CDR3 loop reads CASSLGSHSGNTIYF. CDR3 nucleotides: TGTGCCAGCAGTTTAGGATCCCACTCTGGAAACACCATATATTTT.

The table lists this clonotype with many counts. The gene calls are TRBV28 and TRBJ1-6, with TRBD1 as a possible D gene (6 bases). Per germline, CDR1 MDHEN and CDR2 SYDVKM. The CDR3 is 14 amino acids. The ends were cut back, 2 bases at V and 7 bases at J, with 9 bases in the middle. The CDR3 DNA is TGTGCCAGCAGTTTAACAGGGCCCAATTCACCCCTCCACTTT. Its protein product is CASSLTGPNSPLHF. The full variable domain, rest sourced from reference TRBV28 and TRBJ1-6, is DVKVTQSSRYLVKRTGEKVFLECVQDMDHENMFWYRQDPGLGLRLIYFSYDVKMKEKGDIPEGYSVSREKKERFSLILESASTNQTSMYLCASSLTGPNSPLHFGNGTRLTVT.

Many counts were recorded for this clonotype. The J gene is TRBJ2-7, the V gene TRBV7-2; no clear D gene. The CDR3 is 14 amino acids. Germline assignment: CDR1 SGHTA and CDR2 FQGNSA. V was shortened by 2 bases and J by 3 bases, with 11 bases between the two germline ends. This chain's CDR3 is CASSLNSLLYEQYF. In nucleotides, the CDR3 is TGTGCCAGCAGCTTAAACTCCCTTCTCTACGAGCAGTACTTC.

This clonotype has a count of ten or more. V is TRBV24-1 and J is TRBJ2-2; D unresolved. Germline V gene data show CDR1 as KGHDR and CDR2 as SFDVKD. V lost 1 base to trimming and J lost 10 bases, with 9 bases between them. This CDR3 has 13 residues. The CDR3 coding sequence is TGTGCCACCAGTGATTTTCATGGGGAGGAGCTGTTTTTT. As protein: CATSDFHGEELFF.

This clonotype was seen more than once but under ten times. The rearrangement uses TRBV5-1 and TRBJ2-3, with a possible D match to TRBD2 (5 bases). Trimming pared 4 bases from V and 2 bases from J, leaving 11 bases between. Per the germline V gene, CDR1 is SGHRS and CDR2 is YFSETQ. This CDR3 is 14 amino acids long. CDR3 amino acids: CASSPDSHTDTQYF. DNA of the CDR3: TGCGCCAGCAGCCCGGACTCCCACACAGATACGCAGTATTTT.

The gene calls are TRBV5-5 and TRBJ2-5, with TRBD1 matching 7 bases. CDR1 and CDR2 (germline): SGHKS, YYEKEE (reference sequence). The CDR3 is 14 amino acids. Trimming took 0 bases from V and 7 from J; bases not matched to a gene: 6. The DNA for the CDR3 is TGTGCCAGCAGCTTGGAGGGGGCCGGTGGGACCCAGTACTTC. Its translation: CASSLEGAGGTQYF.

This clonotype was found many times. The V gene is TRBV4-3, the J gene TRBJ1-2; no clear D. The CDR3 covers 15 residues. Germline V lookup: CDR1 LGHNA, CDR2 YSLEER. V dropped 0 bases and J dropped 8 bases, with 16 bases sitting between them. The CDR3 is CASSQDLPNLGGYTF. CDR3 in DNA: TGCGCCAGCAGCCAAGATCTACCCAACTTGGGCGGCTACACCTTC.

This clonotype was seen once. The chain employs TRBV3-1 and TRBJ1-6; unclear D gene. The CDR3 contains 14 residues. Germline values: CDR1 LGHDT, CDR2 YNNKEL (reference sequence). V lost 0 bases and J lost 6, with 6 bases in between. The CDR3 spells CASSQDGTNSPLHF. The CDR3 nucleotides read TGTGCCAGCAGCCAAGACGGTACTAATTCACCCCTCCACTTT.

This clonotype appeared many times. The CDR3 region has the DNA TGTGCCAGCAGTTACTCCTTAGCGGGGGGCCAAGAAGATACGCAGTATTTT. Encoded protein: CASSYSLAGGQEDTQYF. This rearrangement joins TRBV6-2 or TRBV6-3 to TRBJ2-3; the match to TRBD2 covers 10 bases. This CDR3 is 17 amino acids long. The V gene end was trimmed by 0 bases and the J gene end by 5 bases; junction bases not matched to a gene: 8. The V gene's germline CDR1 is MNHEY and CDR2 SVGEGT.

This clonotype has at least ten counts. The rearrangement joins TRBV4-2 to TRBJ2-1; 7 bases agree with TRBD2. The germline gives CDR1 LGHNA, CDR2 YNFKEQ. V lost 1 base and J lost 7; bases outside the gene matches: 7. The CDR3 spans 15 residues. The DNA of the CDR3 is TGTGCCAGCAGCCAAGTGATGCGGGGGAGTAATGAGCAGTTCTTC. Protein product: CASSQVMRGSNEQFF.

This chain uses TRBV7-3 with TRBJ2-1; 14 positions match TRBD2. Germline trimming cut 3 bases from V and 3 bases from J; bases unmatched to any gene: 1. This CDR3 region has 16 residues. CDR1 and CDR2 from the germline V gene are SGHTA and FQGTGA. The CDR3 DNA reads TGTGCCAGCAGCTTCGGGACTAGCGGGGGCTACAATGAGCAGTTCTTC. Protein: CASSFGTSGGYNEQFF.